The present TCR beta chain was sequenced within a study of tumor and adjacent non-tumor tissue in lung cancer. Overall study context: There were 12 adenocarcinoma, a couple of squamous cell carcinoma and 1 small cell lung cancer cases.

Notes on the study in general: In normal lung, the top 100 clones were significantly more dominant than in tumor.

RNA was extracted from bulk tissue without any cell sorting. The library came from three nested PCR rounds adapted from ARM-PCR protocols. MiXCR, run by TCRdb on the multiplex PCR reads, gives a single entry per CDR3 protein. The sample carries fewer than 80,000 distinct CDR3 sequences, around two thirds recorded once. This clonotype appeared many times. Its cognate antigen is unknown. This TCR was sampled from a woman in her 70s with non-small cell lung cancer. The material sequenced was lung tumor tissue.

The CDR3 reads CASSPGLAGGYNEQFF. DNA of the CDR3: TGTGCCAGCAGCCCCGGACTAGCGGGAGGTTACAATGAGCAGTTCTTC. The chain has TRBV5-4 and TRBJ2-1; 14 positions agree with TRBD2. The CDR3 contains 16 residues. With 4 bases clipped from V and 4 bases from J, the junction kept 4 bases outside the gene matches. Germline CDR1 is SGHNT and CDR2 is YYREEE (reference sequence).